These T cell receptor beta chains were read from a single sample in a study of blood T cell repertoires in COVID-19. Repertoires were generated with immunoSEQ multiplex PCR, while TCRdb's copy carries only in-frame clones and drops some. The data hold roughly 62,000 clones, with roughly 83% observed a single time. The sample consisted of peripheral blood. Receptors were obtained from a man aged 25 to 40 with COVID-19, enrolled during active disease. CDR3s include the opening cysteine and the closing phenylalanine or tryptophan. The D gene is left open where the match is weak. Not all rows give a size; the values are once, few, many and, for expanded clones, a class.

j_gene: TRBJ2-7
v_gene: TRBV5-1
abundance: NA
d_gene: NA
len: 13
CDR3aa: CASSPNQGYEQYF
CDR3nt: TGCGCCAGCAGCCCTAACCAGGGCTACGAGCAGTACTTC

j_gene: TRBJ2-3
v_gene: TRBV27
abundance: NA
d_gene: NA
len: 13
CDR3aa: CASRRDSTDTQYF
CDR3nt: TGTGCCAGCAGGCGGGACTCCACAGATACGCAGTATTTT

j_gene: TRBJ2-7
v_gene: TRBV10-1
abundance: NA
d_gene: NA
len: 8
CDR3aa: CATYEQYF
CDR3nt: TGCGCCACTTACGAGCAGTACTTC

j_gene: TRBJ2-7
v_gene: TRBV12-2
abundance: NA
d_gene: NA
len: 14
CDR3aa: CASRLVWLAGEQYF
CDR3nt: TGTGCAAGTCGCTTAGTGTGGCTAGCGGGCGAGCAGTACTTC

j_gene: TRBJ1-2
v_gene: TRBV7-9
abundance: NA
d_gene: NA
len: 13
CDR3aa: CASRVMGFDGYTF
CDR3nt: TGTGCCAGCAGGGTGATGGGCTTTGATGGCTACACCTTC

j_gene: TRBJ2-7
v_gene: TRBV19
abundance: NA
d_gene: TRBD1
len: 14
CDR3aa: CASSMTGLSYEQYF
CDR3nt: TGTGCCAGTAGTATGACAGGGCTTTCCTACGAGCAGTACTTC

j_gene: TRBJ2-1
v_gene: TRBV6-6
abundance: NA
d_gene: NA
len: 12
CDR3aa: CASSYSLEEQFF
CDR3nt: TGTGCCAGCAGTTACTCGTTGGAGGAGCAGTTCTTC

j_gene: TRBJ1-2
v_gene: TRBV30
abundance: NA
d_gene: NA
len: 13
CDR3aa: CAWNRKQNYGYTF
CDR3nt: TGTGCCTGGAACAGAAAGCAAAACTATGGCTACACCTTC

j_gene: TRBJ2-5
v_gene: TRBV6-5
abundance: once
d_gene: TRBD1
len: 13
CDR3aa: CASSLGQGETQYF
CDR3nt: TGTGCCAGCAGTCTAGGACAGGGAGAGACCCAGTACTTC

j_gene: TRBJ1-3
v_gene: TRBV7-9
abundance: NA
d_gene: TRBD1
len: 16
CDR3aa: CASSLLGQRTGNTIYF
CDR3nt: TGTGCCAGCAGCCTCCTGGGACAGAGGACTGGAAACACCATATATTTT

j_gene: TRBJ1-5
v_gene: TRBV11-2
abundance: NA
d_gene: NA
len: 17
CDR3aa: CASSLGGGGPGRQPQHF
CDR3nt: TGTGCCAGCAGCTTAGGGGGCGGGGGACCGGGCCGTCAGCCCCAGCATTTT

j_gene: TRBJ1-4
v_gene: TRBV6-5
abundance: NA
d_gene: TRBD1
len: 13
CDR3aa: CASSRGTGEKLFF
CDR3nt: TGTGCCAGCAGCCGCGGGACAGGTGAAAAACTGTTTTTT

j_gene: TRBJ1-2
v_gene: TRBV7-9
abundance: NA
d_gene: NA
len: 13
CDR3aa: CASRAGGAYGYTF
CDR3nt: TGTGCCAGCAGGGCGGGGGGGGCCTATGGCTACACCTTC

j_gene: TRBJ2-1
v_gene: TRBV18
abundance: NA
d_gene: TRBD1
len: 14
CDR3aa: CASSPRGQGNEQFF
CDR3nt: TGTGCCAGCTCACCAAGGGGACAGGGCAATGAGCAGTTCTTC

j_gene: TRBJ1-1
v_gene: TRBV6-5
abundance: NA
d_gene: NA
len: 13
CDR3aa: CASRLQGNTEAFF
CDR3nt: TGTGCCAGCAGGCTTCAGGGGAACACTGAAGCTTTCTTT

j_gene: TRBJ2-7
v_gene: TRBV11-2
abundance: NA
d_gene: TRBD2
len: 15
CDR3aa: CASSFMRESFYEQYF
CDR3nt: TGTGCCAGCAGCTTCATGCGGGAGTCGTTCTACGAGCAGTACTTC

j_gene: TRBJ2-3
v_gene: TRBV30
abundance: NA
d_gene: TRBD2
len: 17
CDR3aa: CAWSTTSAGGSTDTQYF
CDR3nt: TGTGCCTGGAGTACGACTAGCGCAGGTGGGAGCACAGATACGCAGTATTTT

j_gene: TRBJ2-3
v_gene: TRBV4-1
abundance: once
d_gene: TRBD2
len: 17
CDR3aa: CASSQDRVARERDTQYF
CDR3nt: TGCGCCAGCAGCCAAGATCGGGTAGCGCGGGAGCGGGATACGCAGTATTTT

j_gene: TRBJ2-7
v_gene: TRBV19
abundance: NA
d_gene: NA
len: 13
CDR3aa: CASSIDTGYEQYF
CDR3nt: TGTGCCAGTAGTATAGATACAGGCTACGAGCAGTACTTC

j_gene: TRBJ2-4
v_gene: TRBV19
abundance: once
d_gene: NA
len: 14
CDR3aa: CASSSGTVKNIQYF
CDR3nt: TGTGCCAGTAGTAGCGGGACAGTCAAAAACATTCAGTACTTC

j_gene: TRBJ1-1
v_gene: TRBV2
abundance: few
d_gene: TRBD1
len: 15
CDR3aa: CASSGNPRGDSEAFF
CDR3nt: TGTGCCAGCAGTGGAAATCCTCGAGGGGACAGTGAAGCTTTCTTT

j_gene: TRBJ1-6
v_gene: TRBV7-9
abundance: NA
d_gene: TRBD1
len: 15
CDR3aa: CASSTGTGANSPLHF
CDR3nt: TGTGCCAGCAGCACCGGGACAGGGGCGAATTCACCCCTCCACTTT

j_gene: TRBJ2-3
v_gene: TRBV6-5
abundance: NA
d_gene: NA
len: 15
CDR3aa: CASSYSGGGTDTQYF
CDR3nt: TGTGCCAGCAGTTACTCAGGAGGGGGCACAGATACGCAGTATTTT

j_gene: TRBJ2-7
v_gene: TRBV2
abundance: NA
d_gene: TRBD1
len: 14
CDR3aa: CASSEGDRAYEQYF
CDR3nt: TGTGCCAGCAGTGAAGGGGACAGGGCCTACGAGCAGTACTTC

j_gene: TRBJ2-3
v_gene: TRBV7-8
abundance: NA
d_gene: NA
len: 19
CDR3aa: CASSLGVAGRGTSTDTQYF
CDR3nt: TGTGCCAGCAGCTTAGGGGTGGCTGGGAGGGGGACTTCTACAGATACGCAGTATTTT

j_gene: TRBJ2-1
v_gene: TRBV7-2
abundance: NA
d_gene: TRBD2
len: 17
CDR3aa: CASSLGGTSGSRSEQFF
CDR3nt: TGTGCCAGCAGCTTAGGTGGGACTAGCGGGAGTCGTAGTGAGCAGTTCTTC

j_gene: TRBJ2-7
v_gene: TRBV2
abundance: once
d_gene: TRBD2
len: 15
CDR3aa: CASSTTSGSSPEQYF
CDR3nt: TGTGCCAGCAGCACCACTAGCGGGAGTTCCCCCGAGCAGTACTTC

j_gene: TRBJ2-3
v_gene: TRBV13
abundance: NA
d_gene: TRBD2
len: 15
CDR3aa: CASSELAGGVDTQYF
CDR3nt: TGTGCCAGCAGCGAGCTAGCGGGAGGAGTAGATACGCAGTATTTT

j_gene: TRBJ2-7
v_gene: TRBV6-5
abundance: NA
d_gene: TRBD2
len: 14
CDR3aa: CASRGLAGGNEQYF
CDR3nt: TGTGCCAGCAGGGGACTAGCGGGAGGGAACGAGCAGTACTTC

j_gene: TRBJ2-3
v_gene: TRBV6-2/TRBV6-3
abundance: few
d_gene: TRBD2
len: 15
CDR3aa: CASSYQTSETDTQYF
CDR3nt: TGTGCCAGCAGTTACCAGACTAGCGAAACAGATACGCAGTATTTT

j_gene: TRBJ2-1
v_gene: TRBV27
abundance: NA
d_gene: TRBD2
len: 12
CDR3aa: CASREASGSEFF
CDR3nt: TGTGCCAGCAGGGAGGCTAGCGGGAGCGAGTTCTTC

j_gene: TRBJ2-1
v_gene: TRBV18
abundance: few
d_gene: NA
len: 13
CDR3aa: CASSPPMRGEQFF
CDR3nt: TGTGCCAGCTCACCACCGATGCGGGGTGAGCAGTTCTTC

j_gene: TRBJ1-1
v_gene: TRBV29-1
abundance: few
d_gene: NA
len: 14
CDR3aa: CSVEGTEMNTEAFF
CDR3nt: TGCAGCGTTGAAGGGACAGAGATGAACACTGAAGCTTTCTTT

j_gene: TRBJ2-1
v_gene: TRBV2
abundance: few
d_gene: TRBD2
len: 19
CDR3aa: CASSAPRAGGSGSYNEQFF
CDR3nt: TGTGCCAGCAGTGCTCCCAGGGCGGGCGGGAGCGGTTCCTACAATGAGCAGTTCTTC

j_gene: TRBJ2-3
v_gene: TRBV30
abundance: NA
d_gene: NA
len: 13
CDR3aa: CAWSEGGGDTQYF
CDR3nt: TGTGCCTGGAGTGAGGGAGGTGGAGATACGCAGTATTTT

j_gene: TRBJ1-2
v_gene: TRBV18
abundance: NA
d_gene: TRBD1
len: 13
CDR3aa: CASSPRTGDGYTF
CDR3nt: TGTGCCAGCTCACCACGGACAGGGGACGGCTACACCTTC

j_gene: TRBJ2-3
v_gene: TRBV7-3
abundance: NA
d_gene: NA
len: 13
CDR3aa: CASSLSAAGTQYF
CDR3nt: TGTGCCAGCAGCTTGTCGGCGGCGGGAACGCAGTATTTT

j_gene: TRBJ2-5
v_gene: TRBV9
abundance: NA
d_gene: NA
len: 15
CDR3aa: CASSVGGGVLETQYF
CDR3nt: TGTGCCAGCAGCGTAGGAGGGGGGGTGTTAGAGACCCAGTACTTC

j_gene: TRBJ1-5
v_gene: TRBV12-3/TRBV12-4
abundance: NA
d_gene: TRBD1
len: 13
CDR3aa: CASSMTGDQPQHF
CDR3nt: TGTGCCAGCAGTATGACAGGGGATCAGCCCCAGCATTTT

j_gene: TRBJ1-1
v_gene: TRBV3-1/TRBV3-2
abundance: NA
d_gene: NA
len: 16
CDR3aa: CASSHTRAVRGTEAFF
CDR3nt: TGTGCCAGCAGCCATACCAGGGCGGTTAGGGGCACTGAAGCTTTCTTT

j_gene: TRBJ2-7
v_gene: TRBV27
abundance: NA
d_gene: NA
len: 15
CDR3aa: CASSLYGSGDYEQYF
CDR3nt: TGTGCCAGCAGTTTATATGGTAGCGGAGACTACGAGCAGTACTTC

j_gene: TRBJ1-1
v_gene: TRBV28
abundance: NA
d_gene: NA
len: 14
CDR3aa: CASSRDYRTTEAFF
CDR3nt: TGTGCCAGCAGCCGGGACTACCGGACCACTGAAGCTTTCTTT

j_gene: TRBJ2-2
v_gene: TRBV5-4
abundance: NA
d_gene: NA
len: 14
CDR3aa: CASSFYGGTGELFF
CDR3nt: TGTGCCAGCAGCTTCTATGGCGGCACCGGGGAGCTGTTTTTT

j_gene: TRBJ1-2
v_gene: TRBV28
abundance: NA
d_gene: NA
len: 15
CDR3aa: CASSYPRDWENGYTF
CDR3nt: TGTGCCAGCAGTTATCCCCGGGACTGGGAGAATGGCTACACCTTC

j_gene: TRBJ1-6
v_gene: TRBV19
abundance: once
d_gene: NA
len: 14
CDR3aa: CASRGGGRNSPLHF
CDR3nt: TGTGCCAGTAGGGGAGGGGGACGAAATTCACCCCTCCACTTT

j_gene: TRBJ2-7
v_gene: TRBV5-1
abundance: few
d_gene: NA
len: 14
CDR3aa: CASSSAGLGYEQYF
CDR3nt: TGCGCCAGCAGCTCTGCAGGGTTGGGCTACGAGCAGTACTTC

j_gene: TRBJ2-1
v_gene: TRBV14
abundance: NA
d_gene: TRBD2
len: 16
CDR3aa: CASSRKVIAGYNEQFF
CDR3nt: TGTGCCAGCAGCCGAAAGGTAATAGCGGGGTACAATGAGCAGTTCTTC

j_gene: TRBJ1-2
v_gene: TRBV6-5
abundance: NA
d_gene: NA
len: 13
CDR3aa: CASSRLSFDGYTF
CDR3nt: TGTGCCAGCTCGAGGTTGAGTTTCGATGGCTACACCTTC